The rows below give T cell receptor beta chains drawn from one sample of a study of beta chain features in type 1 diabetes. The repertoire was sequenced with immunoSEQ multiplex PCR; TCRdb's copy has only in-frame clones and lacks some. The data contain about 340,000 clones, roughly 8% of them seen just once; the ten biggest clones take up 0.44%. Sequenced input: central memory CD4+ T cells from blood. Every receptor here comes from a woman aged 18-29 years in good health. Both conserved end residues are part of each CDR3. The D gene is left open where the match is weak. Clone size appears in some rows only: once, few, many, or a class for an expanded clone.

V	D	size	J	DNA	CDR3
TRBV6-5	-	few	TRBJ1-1	TGTGCCAGCAGTGAGTATGGGGGAGAAGCTTTCTTT	CASSEYGGEAFF
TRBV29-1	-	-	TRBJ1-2	TGCAGCGGACAAGATGGGGGTGGCTACACCTTC	CSGQDGGGYTF
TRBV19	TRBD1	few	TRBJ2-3	TGTGCCACCAGGGACAGCCCCACAGATACGCAGTATTTT	CATRDSPTDTQYF
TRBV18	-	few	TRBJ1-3	TGTGCCAGCTCACCACGGGCTGGAAACACCATATATTTT	CASSPRAGNTIYF
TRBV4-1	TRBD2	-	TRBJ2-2	TGCGCCAGCAGCCAAGATCAACTAGCGACCGCTAACACCGGGGAGCTGTTTTTT	CASSQDQLATANTGELFF
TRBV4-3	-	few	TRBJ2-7	TGCGCCAGCAGCCAGGGCGTCCAGGGAGGCGGATACGAGCAGTACTTC	CASSQGVQGGGYEQYF
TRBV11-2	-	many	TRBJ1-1	TGTGCCAGCAGCTTAGATTGGGATCCGAACACTGAAGCTTTCTTT	CASSLDWDPNTEAFF
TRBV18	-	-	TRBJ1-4	TGTGCCAGCTCGCCTAACAGGGAGGTATCAACTAATGAAAAACTGTTTTTT	CASSPNREVSTNEKLFF
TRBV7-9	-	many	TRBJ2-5	TGTGCCAGCAGCGTCAGCGGCAGGGTTCGAGAGACCCAGTACTTC	CASSVSGRVRETQYF
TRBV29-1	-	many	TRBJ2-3	TGCAGCGTTGGAGGGCGGGGGCCGACCGTAGTCACAGATACGCAGTATTTT	CSVGGRGPTVVTDTQYF
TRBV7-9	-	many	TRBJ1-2	TGTGCCAGCAGCTTGGGTTCGGGCAGGTCCTATGGCTACACCTTC	CASSLGSGRSYGYTF
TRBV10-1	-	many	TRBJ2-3	TGCGCCAGCTCGTCTAGCGACCTCAGCACAGATACGCAGTATTTT	CASSSSDLSTDTQYF
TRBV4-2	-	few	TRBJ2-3	TGTGCCAGCAGCCAAGACCGAACAGATACGCAGTATTTT	CASSQDRTDTQYF
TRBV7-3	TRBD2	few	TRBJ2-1	TGTGCCAGCAGCTTAAGTCTAGCGGGAGATGAGCAGTTCTTC	CASSLSLAGDEQFF